The next 30 T cell receptor beta chains were all read from a single sample in a study of human T cells and chemical hapten exposure. Regarding time point: patch test 3, about 24 weeks after DPC sensitization. The treatment was: therapeutic diphenylcyclopropenone sensitization with weekly scalp DPC. TCRdb processed the RACE reads anew with MiXCR; each CDR3 protein has one entry. In the table there are about 84,000 distinct CDR3 sequences, 10% to 14% of which are singletons. Sequencing was performed on whole blood, taken in connection with sensitization to the hapten diphenylcyclopropenone (DPC). The receptors originated from a woman aged 45-65 years with alopecia areata. Some clones in this sample may be carry-over from other donors' samples.

This clonotype came up many times. This sequence joins TRBV28 and TRBJ1-2, with D perhaps matching TRBD1 (5 bases). CDR3 length equals 13 residues. The germline CDR1 and CDR2 sequences are MDHEN and SYDVKM. With 5 bases removed from V and 5 bases from J, the gap between germline ends came to 12 bases. CDR3 sequence: CASSGGARYGYTF. The CDR3 DNA follows: TGTGCCAGCAGTGGAGGGGCGAGGTATGGCTACACCTTC.

This clonotype was seen at least ten times. The genes are TRBV12-3 or TRBV12-4 and TRBJ1-5; D may be TRBD1 (6 bases). The CDR3 runs to 15 residues. Trimming took off 6 bases at V and 3 bases at J, with 15 bases between the two ends. The CDR3 DNA follows: TGTGCCAGCAGATACTGGGGGCGAGACAATCAGCCCCAGCATTTT. Translation gives CASRYWGRDNQPQHF.

There are many counts of this clonotype. The chain couples TRBV6-1 to TRBJ2-7; the D gene is possibly TRBD1 (5 bases). Trimming took off 1 base at V and 0 bases at J, with 13 bases between the two ends. The CDR3 is 16 amino acids. Germline V gene sequence: CDR1 MNHNS, CDR2 SASEGT. CDR3 protein: CASSEVRRASSYEQYF. The CDR3 DNA sequence: TGTGCCAGCAGTGAAGTTCGCAGGGCCAGCTCCTACGAGCAGTACTTC.

This clonotype showed up just a few times. V usage is TRBV29-1 and J usage is TRBJ2-3, with 7 bases fitting TRBD1. V was pared by 7 bases and J by 6 bases, with 10 bases of the junction left unmatched. The CDR3 extends over 13 amino acids. The V gene's germline CDR1 is SQVTM and CDR2 ANQGSEA. The DNA for the CDR3 is TGCAGCGCCGGACAGGCCGGGTTGGATACGCAGTATTTT. Its translation: CSAGQAGLDTQYF.

There are a few counts of this clonotype. This sequence joins TRBV9 and TRBJ2-1; D is ambiguous. CDR1 is SGDLS and CDR2 is YYNGEE in the germline V gene. Trimming removed 0 bases from V and 2 bases from J, with 6 bases in between. The CDR3 length is 14 residues. The CDR3 spells CASSVGGTYNEQFF. The CDR3 DNA reads TGTGCCAGCAGCGTAGGGGGTACCTACAATGAGCAGTTCTTC.

This clonotype was recorded a few times. The rearrangement links TRBV7-2 to TRBJ2-1; D gene uncertain. CDR3 size: 14 residues. V lost 5 bases and J 5 bases, leaving 13 bases between the germline ends. Germline CDR1 SGHTA, CDR2 FQGNSA. The CDR3 spells CASSLFRRDNEQFF. DNA of the CDR3: TGTGCCAGCAGCCTCTTTCGACGAGACAATGAGCAGTTCTTC. Full variable domain (remainder filled in from reference TRBV7-2 and TRBJ2-1): GAGVSQSPSNKVTEKGKDVELRCDPISGHTALYWYRQSLGQGLEFLIYFQGNSAPDKSGLPSDRFSAERTGGSVSTLTIQRTQQEDSAVYLCASSLFRRDNEQFFGPGTRLTVL.

V and J are TRBV19 and TRBJ2-7; maybe TRBD1 (6 bases). Germline assignment: CDR1 LNHDA and CDR2 SQIVND (reference sequence). The CDR3 sequence is 15 residues long. Trimming took 5 bases from V and 1 from J, leaving 15 bases between them. CDR3 coding DNA: TGTGCCAGTAGTTTCGGACAGCAACCTTCCTACGAGCAGTACTTC. This gives the protein CASSFGQQPSYEQYF.

This clonotype has ten or more counts. V is TRBV2 and J is TRBJ1-1; 7 positions match TRBD1. The CDR3 is 14 residues long. Germline V CDR1 and CDR2: SNHLY, FYNNEI. The V segment lost 6 bases and the J segment 4 bases; nucleotides outside the gene matches: 8. The CDR3 reads CASRLTGEGTEAFF. The CDR3 coding sequence is TGTGCCAGCAGACTCACAGGGGAGGGCACTGAAGCTTTCTTT.

This clonotype was seen many times. The chain couples TRBV18 to TRBJ1-1; tentatively, D is TRBD1 (5 bases). Germline V CDR1 and CDR2: KGHSH, LQKENI. The CDR3 runs to 14 residues. V shed 3 bases and J shed 4 bases, with 12 bases lying between them. CDR3 in amino acids: CASSPAGQSTEAFF. As DNA, the CDR3 is TGTGCCAGCTCACCGGCAGGGCAGAGCACTGAAGCTTTCTTT.

This clonotype was recorded at least ten times. V and J are TRBV7-8 and TRBJ1-1; 7 nucleotides line up with TRBD1. The CDR3 extends over 15 amino acids. V shed 3 bases, J shed 2 bases, and the junction held 6 bases outside the gene matches. Per the germline V gene, CDR1 is SGHVS and CDR2 is FQNEAQ. The CDR3 loop is CASSFQTGVNTEAFF. DNA of the CDR3: TGTGCCAGCAGCTTCCAAACAGGGGTCAACACTGAAGCTTTCTTT. The full variable domain, in which reference TRBV7-8 and TRBJ1-1 provide the parts outside the CDR3, is GAGVSQSPRYKVAKRGQDVALRCDPISGHVSLFWYQQALGQGPEFLTYFQNEAQLDKSGLPSDRFFAERPEGSVSTLKIQRTQQEDSAVYLCASSFQTGVNTEAFFGQGTRLTVV.

This clonotype was seen ten or more times. The chain combines TRBV6-2 or TRBV6-3 with TRBJ1-1; 9 bases fit TRBD1. Germline values: CDR1 MNHEY, CDR2 SVGEGT. This CDR3 region has 16 residues. After removal of 10 bases from V and 1 base from J, the junction contained 13 bases not matched to a gene. In DNA, the CDR3 is TGTGCCACCATGCCCGGACAGGGGTCGGGGAACACTGAAGCTTTCTTT. The encoded protein is CATMPGQGSGNTEAFF.

This clonotype was counted a few times. The junction and the germline gene differ at one end; a read error may be behind it. The chain combines TRBV7-7 with TRBJ1-5, with D possibly matching TRBD1 (5 bases). The CDR3 runs 17 residues. CDR1 SSHAT and CDR2 FNYEAQ come from the germline V gene (reference sequence). CDR3 sequence reads: CASSLAAGPNSNQPQHF. The CDR3, as DNA: TGTGCTAGCAGCTTAGCGGCGGGACCGAATAGCAATCAGCCCCAGCATTTT.

This clonotype has ten or more counts. The chain joins TRBV10-2 to TRBJ2-2; weak D call: TRBD2 (6 bases). The CDR3 is 14 residues long. The V gene lost 0 bases and the J gene lost 6 bases, with 8 bases spanning the gap. CDR1 is WSHSY, CDR2 SAAADI, per germline. CDR3 sequence (DNA): TGCGCCAGCAGTGAGTCAGGCGGGGCCGGGGAGCTGTTTTTT. The encoded protein is CASSESGGAGELFF.

This clonotype was counted at least ten times. The V gene is TRBV19, the J gene TRBJ2-5; TRBD2 matches 9 bases. CDR3 length: 16 residues. Germline V CDR1 and CDR2: LNHDA, SQIVND (reference sequence). V shed 3 bases, J shed 3 bases, and the junction held 8 bases outside the gene matches. The CDR3 DNA is TGTGCCAGTAGTATCTCCTTACTAGCGGGTGAAGAGACCCAGTACTTC. It is translated as CASSISLLAGEETQYF.

In its sample, this clonotype was seen many times. The J gene is TRBJ2-2, the V gene TRBV28; a possible D gene is TRBD2 (5 bases). V was shortened by 6 bases and J by 3 bases, with 17 bases between the two germline ends. Germline lookup yields CDR1 MDHEN and CDR2 SYDVKM. CDR3 length equals 16 residues. The chain's CDR3 is CASRPLASGDTGELFF. In DNA form, the CDR3 reads TGTGCCAGCAGGCCTCTAGCCTCGGGCGACACCGGGGAGCTGTTTTTT.

In its sample, this clonotype was seen a few times. This rearrangement joins TRBV28 to TRBJ2-5; no clear D gene. Germline CDR1 reads MDHEN; CDR2 reads SYDVKM. V lost 3 bases, J lost 1 base, and 9 bases lay in between. This CDR3 has 14 amino acids. This CDR3 is CASSFPAGQETQYF. The CDR3 nucleotides read TGTGCCAGCAGTTTTCCGGCAGGCCAAGAGACCCAGTACTTC.

The sample holds many counts of this clonotype. The rearrangement links TRBV20-1 to TRBJ2-7, with D possibly called TRBD1 or TRBD2 (5 bases each). V lost 3 bases to trimming and J lost 7 bases, with 13 bases between them. Germline V gives CDR1 DFQATT, CDR2 SNEGSKA (reference sequence). The CDR3 consists of 12 residues. CDR3 nucleotides: TGCAGTGCTAGTGGGGACGGTCCTGAGCAGTACTTC. Translating it yields CSASGDGPEQYF.

V usage is TRBV19 and J usage is TRBJ2-1; 8 bases fit TRBD2. Looked up from germline, CDR1 is LNHDA and CDR2 is SQIVND (reference sequence). CDR3 length: 13 residues. V was pared by 4 bases and J by 6 bases, with 2 bases of the junction left unmatched. The CDR3 loop reads CASSTRGGNEQFF. For the CDR3, the DNA is TGTGCCAGTAGTACCCGGGGGGGCAATGAGCAGTTCTTC.

The CDR3 DNA follows: TGCAGCGTCGGGGCTAGCGAATCCACAGATACGCAGTATTTT. The encoded protein is CSVGASESTDTQYF. The chain has TRBV29-1 and TRBJ2-3; D possibly corresponds to TRBD2 (6 bases). Germline V gene lookup returns CDR1 SQVTM and CDR2 ANQGSEA. The CDR3 runs to 14 residues. V dropped 6 bases and J dropped 2 bases, with 15 bases sitting between them.

Worth noting for this clonotype: Just one base apart from a much larger clone, this may be a read error. This sequence joins TRBV11-3 and TRBJ2-7; D not certain. CDR1 is SGHNT and CDR2 is YENEEA in the germline V gene. V lost 1 base to trimming and J lost 9 bases, with 7 bases between them. CDR3 size: 11 residues. The CDR3 nucleotides read TGTGCCAGCAGCTTAGTACGTGTGCAGTACTTC. Its translation: CASSLVRVQYF. Full variable domain (outside the CDR3, taken from reference TRBV11-3 and TRBJ2-7): EAGVVQSPRYKIIEKKQPVAFWCNPISGHNTLYWYLQNLGQGPELLIRYENEEAVDDSQLPKDRFSAERLKGVDSTLKIQPAELGDSAVYLCASSLVRVQYFGPGTRLTVT.

Many counts were recorded for this clonotype. The J gene is TRBJ2-7, the V gene TRBV29-1, with 10 bases identical to TRBD1. Trimming took 1 base from V and 3 from J; bases not matched to a gene: 0. CDR3 length equals 13 residues. The germline V gene has CDR1 SQVTM and CDR2 ANQGSEA. CDR3 region: CSVEGTGGYEQYF. CDR3 sequence (DNA): TGCAGCGTTGAAGGGACAGGGGGCTACGAGCAGTACTTC.

The chain links TRBV11-2 to TRBJ2-1; 9 bases are a match to TRBD2. CDR1 is SGHAT, CDR2 FQNNGV, per germline. The CDR3 sequence is 14 residues long. The junction had 7 bases not matched to a gene; V was cut back by 5 bases and J by 8 bases. This chain's CDR3 is CASSLSGRGDEQFF. The CDR3 nucleotides read TGTGCCAGCAGCCTTAGCGGGAGAGGGGATGAGCAGTTCTTC.

The table lists this clonotype with many counts. V usage is TRBV24-1 and J usage is TRBJ1-2; D gene uncertain. The CDR3 contains 15 residues. Germline assignment: CDR1 KGHDR and CDR2 SFDVKD. The V and J ends lost 3 bases and 4 bases respectively, with 14 bases between them. The CDR3 nucleotides are TGTGCCACCAGTGATCCCACCGGGAGCGCCTATGGCTACACCTTC. It is translated as CATSDPTGSAYGYTF.

Only a few counts were recorded for this clonotype. In DNA form, the CDR3 reads TGTGCCAGCAGTGAGATAGGACCCCCGGTAATCCTCCTTAGCTCCTACAATGAGCAGTTCTTC. It translates to CASSEIGPPVILLSSYNEQFF. V gene TRBV6-1 combines with J gene TRBJ2-1; D not certain. CDR3 size: 21 residues. Germline loops: CDR1 MNHNS, CDR2 SASEGT. V gave up 3 bases and J gave up 0 bases, with 27 bases separating them.

The table lists this clonotype with many counts. This sequence joins TRBV5-4 and TRBJ2-7; the D gene is possibly TRBD1 (5 bases). The CDR3 spans 15 residues. CDR1 is SGHNT, CDR2 YYREEE, per germline (reference sequence). Between the trimmed V and J ends, which lost 1 base and 5 bases, there was a span of 16 bases. This CDR3 reads CASSLSAQGLDEQYF. Written as DNA, the CDR3 is TGTGCCAGCAGCTTGAGCGCGCAGGGTCTAGACGAGCAGTACTTC. The whole variable domain, filled in from reference TRBV5-4 and TRBJ2-7, reads ETGVTQSPTHLIKTRGQQVTLRCSSQSGHNTVSWYQQALGQGPQFIFQYYREEENGRGNFPPRFSGLQFPNYSSELNVNALELDDSALYLCASSLSAQGLDEQYFGPGTRLTVT.

This clonotype was counted a few times. The rearrangement joins TRBV5-1 to TRBJ1-4; 7 bases are a match to TRBD1. There are 15 residues in the CDR3. Trimming at V came to 4 bases and at J to 10 bases, leaving 13 bases not matched to a gene. Per germline, CDR1 SGHRS and CDR2 YFSETQ. CDR3 residues: CASSHDRATFGKLFF. For the CDR3, the DNA is TGCGCCAGCAGCCACGACAGGGCTACATTCGGAAAACTGTTTTTT. Together with reference TRBV5-1 and TRBJ1-4, the CDR3 gives the full variable domain: KAGVTQTPRYLIKTRGQQVTLSCSPISGHRSVSWYQQTPGQGLQFLFEYFSETQRNKGNFPGRFSGRQFSNSRSEMNVSTLELGDSALYLCASSHDRATFGKLFFGSGTQLSVL.

The chain is built from TRBV5-1 and TRBJ2-1; 8 bases fit TRBD2. Trimming cost V 4 bases and J 4 bases; bases outside gene matches: 4. Germline CDR1 and CDR2: SGHRS and YFSETQ. The CDR3 spans 14 residues. CDR3: CASSQAGGYNEQFF. Written as DNA, the CDR3 is TGCGCCAGCAGCCAGGCGGGGGGATACAATGAGCAGTTCTTC.

This clonotype was detected ten times or more. The rearrangement joins TRBV28 to TRBJ1-1; D might be TRBD1 (5 bases). This CDR3 contains 14 residues. Trimming stripped 2 bases from V and 4 bases from J, with 11 bases between. Per germline, CDR1 MDHEN and CDR2 SYDVKM. CDR3 DNA: TGTGCCAGCAGTTTAGTCAGGGAGGGCACTGAAGCTTTCTTT. Translation: CASSLVREGTEAFF.

The gene calls are TRBV7-9 and TRBJ2-7; D gene uncertain. This CDR3 contains 14 residues. Per germline, CDR1 SEHNR and CDR2 FQNEAQ (reference sequence). The V and J ends lost 5 bases and 5 bases respectively, with 16 bases between them. This CDR3 reads CASSPDGLMDEQYF. CDR3 nucleotide sequence: TGTGCCAGCAGCCCCGACGGCCTAATGGACGAGCAGTACTTC.

This rearrangement joins TRBV3-1 to TRBJ2-7; 7 bases map to TRBD2. With 4 bases clipped from V and 5 bases from J, the junction kept 8 bases outside the gene matches. The germline V gene encodes CDR1 LGHDT and CDR2 YNNKEL (reference sequence). There are 14 residues in the CDR3. CDR3 coding DNA: TGTGCCAGCAGCCCGTCACTAGCGTTCCACGAGCAGTACTTC. Its translation: CASSPSLAFHEQYF.